This T cell receptor beta chain appears in the sequencing data of a study of identical twins. Study results and caveats: In cord blood, abundant beta clonotypes had fewer insertions; memory showed no trend.

This clonotype has a count of ten or more. Antigen: not known. With template switching, a universal primer site was added, and the cDNA carried unique molecular identifiers. TCRdb called the 5' RACE reads again in MiXCR, with one record for every CDR3 protein. The table includes under 300,000 distinct CDR3 sequences, around an eighth detected once. The source of this sequence is a woman between 18 and 29 years old in good health. Sequences were obtained from memory (CD45RO+) T cells sorted from blood.

CDR3 sequence reads: CASSINMNTEAFF. For the CDR3, the DNA is TGTGCCAGTAGTATTAACATGAACACTGAAGCTTTCTTT. The gene calls are TRBV19 and TRBJ1-1; no firm D call. V was cut by 3 bases and J by 0 bases, with 5 bases left in between. The germline CDR1 and CDR2 sequences are LNHDA and SQIVND (reference sequence). This CDR3 is 13 amino acids long.